This T cell receptor beta chain was retrieved from a study of blood T cell repertoires in COVID-19. Study summary: The origin of the acute and convalescent COVID-19 samples was the United States, Italy and Spain. Sources were T cells, B-cell-depleted T cells, or PBMCs; the material itself was cDNA or gDNA.

This CDR3 spans 16 amino acids. With 5 bases clipped from V and 3 bases from J, the junction kept 5 bases outside the gene matches. Germline V gene data show CDR1 as MNHEY and CDR2 as SMNVEV (reference sequence). Methods used by the authors: Estimated nucleated cell counts came from reference gene primer amplification. Some clones are missing from TCRdb's copy, which holds only in-frame ones; the method was immunoSEQ multiplex PCR. The V and J calls and clone size come from that table; D and trimming were worked out from the DNA. The sample has fewer than 30,000 clones; around 87% are singletons. V gene TRBV27 combines with J gene TRBJ2-1, with 12 bases matching TRBD2. The sequencing sample was made of peripheral blood. This clonotype was obtained from a man aged 45-65 years with active COVID-19. The CDR3 loop is CASSPQGLAGYNEQFF. The CDR3 nucleotides read TGTGCCAGCAGTCCCCAGGGACTAGCGGGCTACAATGAGCAGTTCTTC.